The 19 T cell receptor beta chains reported below all come from one sample, sequenced in a study of identical twins. TCRdb called the 5' RACE reads again in MiXCR, with one record for every CDR3 protein. The table lists hundreds of thousands of distinct CDR3 sequences, about 20% of them singletons, with 10% to 15% in the top ten. These sequences were also reported in another study, on T cells expressing NK-cell markers.

Material for sequencing was PBMCs. The receptors derive from a woman in her late teens or twenties in good health.

This clonotype was seen more than once but under ten times. This chain uses TRBV12-3 or TRBV12-4 with TRBJ2-1; TRBD1 matches 12 bases. This CDR3 is built from 14 residues. The V segment lost 8 bases and the J segment 6 bases; nucleotides outside the gene matches: 5. The CDR3 is CASGGTGGINEQFF. CDR3 coding DNA: TGTGCCAGCGGCGGGACAGGGGGCATCAATGAGCAGTTCTTC.

This clonotype turned up a few times. The chain's CDR3 is CASSLTGGGYTF. In nucleotides, the CDR3 is TGTGCCAGCAGTTTGACCGGGGGCGGCTACACCTTC. The gene calls are TRBV6-5 and TRBJ1-2, with a tentative D call TRBD1 (6 bases). Trimming cost V 4 bases and J 8 bases, with 11 bases left between them. Germline CDR1 and CDR2: MNHEY and SVGAGI. This CDR3 comprises 12 residues.

The chain combines TRBV10-2 with TRBJ1-1; 7 positions match TRBD1. Germline-derived CDR1 and CDR2 are WSHSY and SAAADI. This CDR3 contains 14 residues. The V segment lost 3 bases and the J segment 4 bases; nucleotides outside the gene matches: 5. The CDR3 here is CASSETRGSTEAFF. CDR3 coding DNA: TGCGCCAGCAGTGAAACCAGGGGGTCCACTGAAGCTTTCTTT.

The chain joins TRBV20-1 to TRBJ2-7, with TRBD2 matching 13 bases. The CDR3 has 15 amino acids. CDR1 and CDR2 (germline): DFQATT, SNEGSKA (reference sequence). J was trimmed by 9 bases and V by 5 bases; bases with no gene match: 13. The CDR3 loop is CSAPPPGLAGTWQYF. As DNA, the CDR3 is TGCAGTGCTCCCCCCCCGGGACTAGCGGGAACGTGGCAGTACTTC.

The chain links TRBV6-2 or TRBV6-3 to TRBJ1-1; 9 bases line up with TRBD1. The junction had 14 bases not matched to a gene; V was cut back by 6 bases and J by 6 bases. The CDR3 sequence is 16 residues long. The germline gives CDR1 MNHEY, CDR2 SVGEGT. The CDR3 loop is CASRPHTTGGRAEAFF. The CDR3 DNA reads as TGTGCCAGCAGACCCCACACGACAGGGGGGAGGGCTGAAGCTTTCTTT.

The V and J genes are TRBV6-5 and TRBJ1-4; D perhaps matches TRBD1 (6 bases). This CDR3 comprises 14 residues. Germline V lookup: CDR1 MNHEY, CDR2 SVGAGI. With 4 bases removed from V and 5 bases from J, the gap between germline ends came to 11 bases. The CDR3 sequence is CASSLQGLNEKLFF. The CDR3 DNA reads as TGTGCCAGCAGTTTGCAGGGGTTAAATGAAAAACTGTTTTTT.

This rearrangement joins TRBV9 to TRBJ2-1; 8 bases match TRBD2. The length of the CDR3 is 16 residues. Germline CDR1 reads SGDLS; CDR2 reads YYNGEE. V lost 3 bases and J lost 6; bases outside the gene matches: 11. The CDR3 DNA is TGTGCCAGCAGCGCACGGATAGCGGGAAGGAGCAATGAGCAGTTCTTC. It encodes CASSARIAGRSNEQFF.

Only a few counts were recorded for this clonotype. The J gene is TRBJ2-1, the V gene TRBV24-1, with D possibly called TRBD1 or TRBD2 (5 bases each). Germline V gene data show CDR1 as KGHDR and CDR2 as SFDVKD. Trimming shortened V by 1 base and J by 9 bases, and 9 bases separated the two germline ends. This CDR3 is 13 amino acids long. The CDR3 region is CATSDFSRGEQFF. The CDR3 nucleotides read TGTGCCACCAGTGATTTCTCGAGGGGTGAGCAGTTCTTC.

This clonotype has a handful of counts. This chain links TRBV5-1 with TRBJ1-2; no reliable D call. The CDR3 is 15 amino acids. The germline gives CDR1 SGHRS, CDR2 YFSETQ. With 4 bases removed from V and 3 bases from J, the gap between germline ends came to 16 bases. In nucleotides, the CDR3 is TGCGCCAGCAGCGCGGGAGCTGGACCCTACTATGGCTACACCTTC. Translation gives CASSAGAGPYYGYTF. The full variable domain, rest sourced from reference TRBV5-1 and TRBJ1-2, is KAGVTQTPRYLIKTRGQQVTLSCSPISGHRSVSWYQQTPGQGLQFLFEYFSETQRNKGNFPGRFSGRQFSNSRSEMNVSTLELGDSALYLCASSAGAGPYYGYTFGSGTRLTVV.

This clonotype appeared a few times. The chain recombines TRBV14 with TRBJ2-7, with D hard to call. Germline loops: CDR1 SGHDN, CDR2 FVKESK. Trimming pared 1 base from V and 5 bases from J, leaving 6 bases between. This CDR3 region has 12 residues. The CDR3 spells CASSQVSDEQYF. CDR3 sequence (DNA): TGTGCCAGCAGCCAAGTGAGCGACGAGCAGTACTTC.

This clonotype was observed many times. The chain uses TRBV5-6 and TRBJ2-4, with unresolved D. Germline CDR1 SGHDT, CDR2 YYEEEE. Trimming stripped 0 bases from V and 0 bases from J, with 13 bases between. CDR3 length: 17 residues. CDR3 DNA sequence: TGTGCCAGCAGCTTGGCCGAGCTGGCTCTAGCCAAAAACATTCAGTACTTC. This encodes CASSLAELALAKNIQYF.

Only a few counts were recorded for this clonotype. J is TRBJ2-7 and V is TRBV5-1; possibly TRBD1 for D (5 bases). This CDR3 is built from 14 residues. The germline V gene encodes CDR1 SGHRS and CDR2 YFSETQ. Deletions cut 7 bases from V and 3 bases from J, with 17 bases between. The CDR3, as DNA: TGCGCCAGCGGGAATTCGACAGTGGTCTACGAGCAGTACTTC. Residues: CASGNSTVVYEQYF.

This clonotype was detected many times. The chain has TRBV29-1 and TRBJ2-3; a possible D gene is TRBD2 (6 bases). The ends were cut back, 5 bases at V and 6 bases at J, with 18 bases in the middle. Germline V gene sequence: CDR1 SQVTM, CDR2 ANQGSEA. CDR3 length: 14 amino acids. The CDR3 here is CSVSTGTWTDTQYF. CDR3 nucleotides: TGCAGCGTTTCTACCGGGACTTGGACGGATACGCAGTATTTT.

V usage is TRBV7-9 and J usage is TRBJ1-5; 10 bases are shared with TRBD1. J was trimmed by 7 bases and V by 4 bases; bases with no gene match: 10. The CDR3 loop spans 16 amino acids. Germline V lookup: CDR1 SEHNR, CDR2 FQNEAQ (reference sequence). The CDR3 sequence is CASSSSAGQGSQPQHF. In DNA, the CDR3 is TGTGCCAGCAGCTCATCGGCGGGACAGGGGTCCCAGCCCCAGCATTTT.

This clonotype was detected only a few times. The chain links TRBV12-3 or TRBV12-4 to TRBJ1-4; D not resolved. The V and J ends lost 8 bases and 8 bases respectively, with 18 bases between them. The CDR3 runs 14 residues. CDR3 sequence: CASAYSQVGEKLFF. In DNA, the CDR3 is TGTGCCAGCGCCTACAGCCAGGTGGGGGAAAAACTGTTTTTT.

This clonotype was recorded only once. V usage is TRBV11-2 and J usage is TRBJ2-1, with 8 bases aligning to TRBD2. The V gene's germline CDR1 is SGHAT and CDR2 FQNNGV. This CDR3 comprises 15 residues. V shed 4 bases and J 7 bases; nucleotides not matched to a gene: 9. CDR3 protein: CASSSPGGPRNEQFF. For the CDR3, the DNA is TGTGCCAGCAGCTCGCCGGGGGGGCCAAGGAATGAGCAGTTCTTC.

This clonotype has more than one count but fewer than ten. The chain recombines TRBV12-3 or TRBV12-4 with TRBJ1-1; 8 bases align to TRBD1. The CDR3 has 14 amino acids. V shed 5 bases and J 10 bases; nucleotides not matched to a gene: 12. The CDR3 loop reads CASSGWTGWGGAFF. The CDR3 coding sequence is TGTGCCAGCAGTGGATGGACAGGGTGGGGTGGAGCTTTCTTT.

The V call is TRBV5-4, the J call TRBJ2-5, with D possibly matching TRBD1 (6 bases). CDR3 length: 14 residues. Trimming stripped 4 bases from V and 4 bases from J, with 14 bases between. CDR1 and CDR2 from the germline V gene are SGHNT and YYREEE (reference sequence). CDR3 sequence (DNA): TGTGCCAGCAGCATCCCAGGGGTCGTAGAGACCCAGTACTTC. It translates to CASSIPGVVETQYF.

Here the CDR3 DNA reads TGCGCCAGCAGCTTGGGGCCAGCGGGAGTGACAGATACGCAGTATTTT. This sequence encodes CASSLGPAGVTDTQYF. The J gene is TRBJ2-3, the V gene TRBV5-1; TRBD2 matches at 8 bases. Trimming took 0 bases from V and 3 from J; bases not matched to a gene: 6. The CDR3 is 16 amino acids. Germline loops: CDR1 SGHRS, CDR2 YFSETQ.